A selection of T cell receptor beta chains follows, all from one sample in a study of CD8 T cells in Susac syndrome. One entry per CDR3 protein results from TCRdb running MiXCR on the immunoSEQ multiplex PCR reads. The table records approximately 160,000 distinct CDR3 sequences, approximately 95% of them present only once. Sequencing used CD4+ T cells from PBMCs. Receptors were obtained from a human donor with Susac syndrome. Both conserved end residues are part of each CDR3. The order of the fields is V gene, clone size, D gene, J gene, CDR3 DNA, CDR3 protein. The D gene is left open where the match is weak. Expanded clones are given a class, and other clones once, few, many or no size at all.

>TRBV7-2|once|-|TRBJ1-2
TGTGCCAGCAGCTTAGTGGGGCCGCCATCAAAGGTGGGAAACTATGGCTACACCTTC
CASSLVGPPSKVGNYGYTF
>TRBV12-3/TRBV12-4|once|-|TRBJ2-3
TGTGCCAGCAGTTTATCCCCCATCACAGATACGCAGTATTTT
CASSLSPITDTQYF
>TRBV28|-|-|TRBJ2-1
TGTGCCAGCACTCCGGGGAGCTCCTACAATGAGCAGTTCTTC
CASTPGSSYNEQFF
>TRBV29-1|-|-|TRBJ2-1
TGCAGCGTTGAAAGATCAAGCTCCTACAATGAGCAGTTCTTC
CSVERSSSYNEQFF
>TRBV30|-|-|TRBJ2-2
TGTGCCTGGGGACACGGGACCACGGGCACCGGGGAGCTGTTTTTT
CAWGHGTTGTGELFF
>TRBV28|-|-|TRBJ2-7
TGTGCCAGCACCTCCCCCCGGGGCAACTACGAGCAGTACTTC
CASTSPRGNYEQYF
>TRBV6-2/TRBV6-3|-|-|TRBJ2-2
TGTGCCAGCAGTTACGAGTATCCCGCCTCCGGGGAGCTGTTTTTT
CASSYEYPASGELFF
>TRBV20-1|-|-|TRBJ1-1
TGCAGTGCTAGAGTTTCCAGTAACACTGAAGCTTTCTTT
CSARVSSNTEAFF
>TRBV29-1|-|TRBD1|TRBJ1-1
TGCAGCGTTGAACACAGGACAGGGGAGTGGAGCACTGAAGCTTTCTTT
CSVEHRTGEWSTEAFF
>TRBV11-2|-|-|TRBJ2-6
TGTGCCAGCAGTTCCGCCTTTGGTGGGGCCAACGTCCTGACTTTC
CASSSAFGGANVLTF
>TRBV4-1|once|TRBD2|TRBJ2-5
TGCGCCAGCAGCCCGCTCGACCTTAGCGGGAGTCAAGAGACCCAGTACTTC
CASSPLDLSGSQETQYF
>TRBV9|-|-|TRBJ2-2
TGTGCCAGCCTGGGGCTCAACACCGGGGAGCTGTTTTTT
CASLGLNTGELFF
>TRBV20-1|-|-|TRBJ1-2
TGCAGTGCTAGAGATCGCTTACCAAAAGACAACTATGGCTACACCTTC
CSARDRLPKDNYGYTF
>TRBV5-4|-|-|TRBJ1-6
TGTGCCAGCAGCCCCGGGGAGCCGGTAGCCCTCCACTTT
CASSPGEPVALHF
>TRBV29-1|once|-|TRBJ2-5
TGCAGCGTTGATCTTGAGCGGAACTCGGGAGAAGAGACCCAGTACTTC
CSVDLERNSGEETQYF